A single T cell receptor beta chain is shown here with its context. The data stem from a study of blood T cell repertoires in COVID-19. Whole-study context: Specimens from acute and convalescent COVID-19 originated in the United States, Italy and Spain.

Cohort allocation depended upon clinical history that participants reported. The repertoire was sequenced with immunoSEQ multiplex PCR; TCRdb's copy has only in-frame clones and lacks some. Of some 150,000 clones listed, 87% were seen once; the top ten hold about 1.2%. The receptor was derived from a human donor with acute COVID-19. The donor label of this sample is uncertain. The source material was PBMCs or T cells enriched from blood (not recorded which).

DNA for the CDR3: TGTGCCAGCAAATATTTACGGGGGGACACTGAAGCTTTCTTT. Encoded protein: CASKYLRGDTEAFF. This chain joins TRBV27 and TRBJ1-1; D may be TRBD1 (5 bases). Germline CDR1 and CDR2: MNHEY and SMNVEV (reference sequence). The ends were cut back, 7 bases at V and 3 bases at J, with 15 bases in the middle. The CDR3 spans 14 residues.